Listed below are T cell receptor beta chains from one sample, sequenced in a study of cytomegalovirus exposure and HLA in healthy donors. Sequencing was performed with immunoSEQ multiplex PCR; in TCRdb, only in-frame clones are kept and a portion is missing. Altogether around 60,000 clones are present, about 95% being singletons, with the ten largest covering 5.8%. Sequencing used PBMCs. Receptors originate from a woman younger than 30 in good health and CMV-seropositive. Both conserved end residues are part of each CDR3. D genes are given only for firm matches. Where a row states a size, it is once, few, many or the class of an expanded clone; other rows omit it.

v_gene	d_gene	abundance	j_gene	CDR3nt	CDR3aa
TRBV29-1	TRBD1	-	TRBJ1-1	TGCAGCGTCTTCAAGACAGGGGTAATGAACACTGAAGCTTTCTTT	CSVFKTGVMNTEAFF
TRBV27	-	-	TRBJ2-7	TGTGCCAGCAGTTTACGAATTAGCTACGAGCAGTACTTC	CASSLRISYEQYF
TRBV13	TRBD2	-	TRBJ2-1	TGTGCCAGCAGCTTAGAAGGGCGGTTGGCTAGCGGGGGGAACAATGAGCAGTTCTTC	CASSLEGRLASGGNNEQFF
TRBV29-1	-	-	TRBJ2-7	TGCAGCGTTGAGACTTCCACCCTCCACGAGCAGTACTTC	CSVETSTLHEQYF
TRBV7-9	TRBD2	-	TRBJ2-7	TGTGCCAGCAGCCCTACTAGCGGGGGTTTCTACGAGCAGTACTTC	CASSPTSGGFYEQYF
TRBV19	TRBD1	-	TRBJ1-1	TGTGCCAGCGGTAGTGACAGGGTTCAAGCTTTCTTT	CASGSDRVQAFF
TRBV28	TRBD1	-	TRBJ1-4	TGTGCCAGCAGTCCTACAGGGGATTGGAGAAAACTGTTTTTT	CASSPTGDWRKLFF
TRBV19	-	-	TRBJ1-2	TGTGCCAGTAGTATAGGGGGGAGGACCAAGCGGCGACTCTATGGCTACACCTTC	CASSIGGRTKRRLYGYTF
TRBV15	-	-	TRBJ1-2	TGTGCCACCAGCAGAGACGACAGGTTCGATGGCTACACCTTC	CATSRDDRFDGYTF
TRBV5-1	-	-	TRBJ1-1	TGCGCCAGCAGCTTGACGGGACTCCTCATTGGAGGGGCTGAAGCTTTCTTT	CASSLTGLLIGGAEAFF
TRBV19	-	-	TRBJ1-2	TGTGCCAGTAGTCTCGGGAATGGCTACACCTTC	CASSLGNGYTF
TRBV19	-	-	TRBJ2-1	TGTGCCAGTAGTATAGAATTCAGAAGTGAGCAGTTCTTC	CASSIEFRSEQFF
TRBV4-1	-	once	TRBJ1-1	TGCGCCAGCAGCCAAGTTAGCGATTCGAACACTGAAGCTTTCTTT	CASSQVSDSNTEAFF
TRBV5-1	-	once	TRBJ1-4	TGCGCCAGCCAGGCCGAGGGGGAAAATGAAAAACTGTTTTTT	CASQAEGENEKLFF
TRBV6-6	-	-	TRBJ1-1	TGTGCCAGCAGCTTAAGCAATATGAACACTGAAGCTTTCTTT	CASSLSNMNTEAFF
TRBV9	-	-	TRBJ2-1	TGTGCCAGCAGCGATCCGAGTGAGGACTTTCGCCCCCGACACCACAATGAGCAGTTCTTC	CASSDPSEDFRPRHHNEQFF
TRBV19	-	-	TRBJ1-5	TGTGCCAGTAATGGGCATCGCAATCAGCCCCAGCATTTT	CASNGHRNQPQHF
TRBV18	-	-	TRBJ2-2	TGTGCCAGCTCACCACGCGGCGGGAAGAACACCGGGGAGCTGTTTTTT	CASSPRGGKNTGELFF
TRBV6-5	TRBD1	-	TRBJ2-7	TGTGCCAGCAGTTACTCGGTGACAGGGAGCTCCTACGAGCAGTACTTC	CASSYSVTGSSYEQYF
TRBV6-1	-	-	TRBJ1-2	TGTGCCAGCAGTGCCCTCTATGGCTACACCTTC	CASSALYGYTF
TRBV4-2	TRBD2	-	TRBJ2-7	TGTGCCAGCAGCCAAGAAGCCGGGACTAGCGTCTACGAGCAGTACTTC	CASSQEAGTSVYEQYF
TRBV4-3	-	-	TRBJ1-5	TGCGCCAGCAGCCAAGACCGTAATCAGCCCCAGCATTTT	CASSQDRNQPQHF
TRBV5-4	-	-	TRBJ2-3	TGTGCCAGCAGCTTGGAGGCGGGGCTTAGCACAGATACGCAGTATTTT	CASSLEAGLSTDTQYF
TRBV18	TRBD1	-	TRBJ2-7	TGTGCCAGCTCACGATACTCCCGGGACAGGGACCTGAGGGAGCAGTACTTC	CASSRYSRDRDLREQYF
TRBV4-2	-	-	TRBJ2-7	TGTGCCAGCAGCCCTTTAGGGGGGGCTAATTCCGACGAGCAGTACTTC	CASSPLGGANSDEQYF
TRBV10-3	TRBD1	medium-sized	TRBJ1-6	TGTGCCATCAGTGGATACCCGGGGGACAGGGGGGATTCACCCCTCCACTTT	CAISGYPGDRGDSPLHF
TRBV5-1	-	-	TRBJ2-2	TGCGCCAGCAGCTTATCGGTGCCCACCGGGGAGCTGTTTTTT	CASSLSVPTGELFF
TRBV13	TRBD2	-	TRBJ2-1	TGTGCCAGCAGCCCAGGACTAGCGGGAGCAGGGGATGAGCAGTTCTTC	CASSPGLAGAGDEQFF
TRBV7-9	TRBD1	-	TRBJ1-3	TGTGCCAGCAGCCCGGGACAGGGGGCCCACTCTGGAAACACCATATATTTT	CASSPGQGAHSGNTIYF
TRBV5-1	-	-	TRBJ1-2	TGCGCCAGCAGCTTGGGGCAGGCTGTTGGTGGCTACACCTTC	CASSLGQAVGGYTF
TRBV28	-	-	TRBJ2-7	TGTGCCAGCAGTTTTCCAGGCGCAACCTACGAGCAGTACTTC	CASSFPGATYEQYF
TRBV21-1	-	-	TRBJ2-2	TGTGCCAACCAACCGGGACACTCGAACACCGGGGAGCTGTTTTTT	CANQPGHSNTGELFF
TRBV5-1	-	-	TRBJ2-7	TGCGCCAGCAGCTTGGATCGCGGAGTCTCCTACGAGCAGTACTTC	CASSLDRGVSYEQYF
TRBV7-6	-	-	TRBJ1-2	TGTGCCAGCAGCTCCGGGAACCCTAACTATGGCTACACCTTC	CASSSGNPNYGYTF
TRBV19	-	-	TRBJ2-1	TGTGCCAGTAGCGACCGTTCGGGATCCTCCTACAATGAGCAGTTCTTC	CASSDRSGSSYNEQFF
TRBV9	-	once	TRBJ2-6	TGTGCCAGCAGCGTACTGGCAGGCTGGGCCTCCTCTGGGGCCAACGTCCTGACTTTC	CASSVLAGWASSGANVLTF
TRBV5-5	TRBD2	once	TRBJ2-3	TGTGCCAGCAGCCGCGGGGGAAGCACAGATACGCAGTATTTT	CASSRGGSTDTQYF
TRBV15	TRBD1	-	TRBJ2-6	TGTGCCACCAGTACGGACAGGGGAACTGGGGCCAACGTCCTGACTTTC	CATSTDRGTGANVLTF
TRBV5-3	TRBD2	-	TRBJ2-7	TGTGCCAGAAGCTCCCCCGGGACTAGTCCCTCCTACGAGCAGTACTTC	CARSSPGTSPSYEQYF
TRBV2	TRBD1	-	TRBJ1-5	TGTGCCAGCAGTCCCACCGGGACAGGGCTTGATCAGCCCCAGCATTTT	CASSPTGTGLDQPQHF
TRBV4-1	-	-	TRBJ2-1	TGCGCCAGCAGCCAAGTCGCTGAGCGAGACTATGCCAATGAGCAGTTCTTC	CASSQVAERDYANEQFF
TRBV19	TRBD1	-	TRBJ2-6	TGTGCCAGTAGTACCCGGGACAGGCTTAGGTTAGCCTCTGGGGCCAACGTCCTGACTTTC	CASSTRDRLRLASGANVLTF
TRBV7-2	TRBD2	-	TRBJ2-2	TGTGCCAGCAGCACCGGGAGGGCCTGGGACACCGGGGAGCTGTTTTTT	CASSTGRAWDTGELFF
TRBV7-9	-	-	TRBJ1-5	TGTGCCAGCAGCCTCGGCCACGTCGGGGTATATGGTAATCAGCCCCAGCATTTT	CASSLGHVGVYGNQPQHF
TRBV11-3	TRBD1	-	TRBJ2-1	TGTGCCAGCAGTCCCGGGACAGTGAGTGAGGAGCAGTTCTTC	CASSPGTVSEEQFF
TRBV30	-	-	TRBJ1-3	TGTGCCTGGAGTGTACAGTGGAAAGGAAACACCATATATTTT	CAWSVQWKGNTIYF
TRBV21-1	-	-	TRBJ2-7	TGTGCCAGCAGCACAGGGGTTGTGAACGAGCAGTACTTC	CASSTGVVNEQYF
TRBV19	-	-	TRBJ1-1	TGTGCCAGTAAGATAGGGGGGGGTGCTGAAGCTTTCTTT	CASKIGGGAEAFF
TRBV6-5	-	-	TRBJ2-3	TGTGCCAGCAGTTACTCCACCCGCTACACAGATACGCAGTATTTT	CASSYSTRYTDTQYF
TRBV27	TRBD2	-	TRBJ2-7	TGTGCCAGCAGCTTAAGGGCGGGAGTCCCAGACGAGCAGTACTTC	CASSLRAGVPDEQYF
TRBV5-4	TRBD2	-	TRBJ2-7	TGTGCCAGCAGCTGGGGACTAGCGGGGGTCTACGAGCAGTACTTC	CASSWGLAGVYEQYF
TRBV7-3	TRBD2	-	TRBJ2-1	TGTGCCAGCAGCCGAGGAGCGGGGGACCTTTCTCATGAGCAGTTCTTC	CASSRGAGDLSHEQFF
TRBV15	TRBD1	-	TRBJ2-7	TGTGCCACCAGCAGACTCACAGGGGGCCTCACCTACGAGCAGTACTTC	CATSRLTGGLTYEQYF
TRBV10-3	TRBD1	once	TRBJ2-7	TGTGCCATCAGTTTGGGACAGAACTACGAGCAGTACTTC	CAISLGQNYEQYF
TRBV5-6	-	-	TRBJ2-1	TGTGCCAGCAGCTTGGTTCCAGGGGATGAGCAGTTCTTC	CASSLVPGDEQFF
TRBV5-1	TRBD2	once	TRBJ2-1	TGCGCCAGCAGCTTTTCCGGGACTAGCGGATACAATGAGCAGTTCTTC	CASSFSGTSGYNEQFF
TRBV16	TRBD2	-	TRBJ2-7	TGTGCCAGCATAGGAGGACTAGCGGGGTCCTACGAGCAGTACTTC	CASIGGLAGSYEQYF
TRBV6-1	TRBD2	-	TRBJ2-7	TGTGCCAGCAGTGAAGCATTTGGGACTAGCGATTTCTACGAGCAGTACTTC	CASSEAFGTSDFYEQYF
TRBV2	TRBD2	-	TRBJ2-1	TGTGCCAGCAGCGCAAGCGGGGGGGACAATGAGCAGTTCTTC	CASSASGGDNEQFF